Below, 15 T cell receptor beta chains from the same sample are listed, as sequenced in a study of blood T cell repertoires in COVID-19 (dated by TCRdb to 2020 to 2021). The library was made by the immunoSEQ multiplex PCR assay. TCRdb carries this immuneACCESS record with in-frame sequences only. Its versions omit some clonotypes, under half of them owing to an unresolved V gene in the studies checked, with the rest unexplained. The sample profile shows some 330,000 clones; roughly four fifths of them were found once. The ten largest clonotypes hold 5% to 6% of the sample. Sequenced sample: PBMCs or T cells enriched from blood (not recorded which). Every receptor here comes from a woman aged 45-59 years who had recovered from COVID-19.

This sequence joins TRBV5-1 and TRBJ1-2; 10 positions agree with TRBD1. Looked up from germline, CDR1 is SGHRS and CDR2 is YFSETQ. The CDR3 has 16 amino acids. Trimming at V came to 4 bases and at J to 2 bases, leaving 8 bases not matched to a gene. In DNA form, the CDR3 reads TGCGCCAGCAGCAAAAACCCGGGACAGGGGAACTATGGCTACACCTTC. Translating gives CASSKNPGQGNYGYTF.

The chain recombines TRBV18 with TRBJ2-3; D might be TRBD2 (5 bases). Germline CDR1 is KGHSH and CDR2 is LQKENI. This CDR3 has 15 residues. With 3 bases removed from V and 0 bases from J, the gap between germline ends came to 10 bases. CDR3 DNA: TGTGCCAGCTCACCCCTGCGGGTGAGCACAGATACGCAGTATTTT. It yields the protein CASSPLRVSTDTQYF.

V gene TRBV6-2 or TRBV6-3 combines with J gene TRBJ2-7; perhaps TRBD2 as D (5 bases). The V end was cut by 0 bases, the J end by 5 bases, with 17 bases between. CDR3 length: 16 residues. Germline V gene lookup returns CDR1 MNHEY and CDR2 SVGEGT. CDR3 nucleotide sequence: TGTGCCAGCAGTTACTCGGAAAGGACTCAGCCCCACGAGCAGTACTTC. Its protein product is CASSYSERTQPHEQYF.

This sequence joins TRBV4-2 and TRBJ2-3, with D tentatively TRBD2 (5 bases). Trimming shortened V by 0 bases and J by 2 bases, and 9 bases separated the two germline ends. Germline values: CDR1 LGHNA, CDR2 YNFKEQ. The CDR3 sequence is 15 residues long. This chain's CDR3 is CASSQDEGYTDTQYF. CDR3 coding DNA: TGTGCCAGCAGCCAAGATGAGGGATACACAGATACGCAGTATTTT.

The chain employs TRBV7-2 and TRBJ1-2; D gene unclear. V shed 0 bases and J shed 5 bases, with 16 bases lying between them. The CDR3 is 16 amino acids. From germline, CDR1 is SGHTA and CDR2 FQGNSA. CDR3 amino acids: CASSLAPPDAGYGYTF. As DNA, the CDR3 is TGTGCCAGCAGCTTAGCACCCCCTGATGCCGGGTATGGCTACACCTTC.

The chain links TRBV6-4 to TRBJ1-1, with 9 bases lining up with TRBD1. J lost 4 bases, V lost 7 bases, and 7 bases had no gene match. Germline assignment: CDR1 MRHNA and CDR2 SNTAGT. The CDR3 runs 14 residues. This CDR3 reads CASTPGTGSTEAFF. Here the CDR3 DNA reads TGTGCCAGCACTCCGGGGACAGGGAGCACTGAAGCTTTCTTT.

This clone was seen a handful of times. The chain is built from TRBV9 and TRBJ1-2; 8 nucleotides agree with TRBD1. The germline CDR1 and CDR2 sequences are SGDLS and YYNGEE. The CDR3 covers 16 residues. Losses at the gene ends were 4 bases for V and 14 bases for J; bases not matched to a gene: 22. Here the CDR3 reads CASSPLLGQEVSRMTF. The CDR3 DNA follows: TGTGCCAGCAGCCCCCTACTGGGACAGGAAGTAAGTCGGATGACCTTC.

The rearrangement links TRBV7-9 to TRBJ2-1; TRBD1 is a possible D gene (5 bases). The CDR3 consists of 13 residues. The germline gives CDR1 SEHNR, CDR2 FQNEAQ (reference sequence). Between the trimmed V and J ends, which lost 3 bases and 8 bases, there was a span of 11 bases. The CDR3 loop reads CASSFSGIDEQFF. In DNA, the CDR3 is TGTGCCAGCAGCTTTTCAGGGATCGATGAGCAGTTCTTC.

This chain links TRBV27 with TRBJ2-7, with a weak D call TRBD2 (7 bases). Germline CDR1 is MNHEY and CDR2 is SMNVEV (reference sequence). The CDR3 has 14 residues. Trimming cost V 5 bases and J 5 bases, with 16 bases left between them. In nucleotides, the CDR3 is TGTGCCAGCAGTCCCCGGGGAGGGGGGAACGAGCAGTACTTC. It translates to CASSPRGGGNEQYF.

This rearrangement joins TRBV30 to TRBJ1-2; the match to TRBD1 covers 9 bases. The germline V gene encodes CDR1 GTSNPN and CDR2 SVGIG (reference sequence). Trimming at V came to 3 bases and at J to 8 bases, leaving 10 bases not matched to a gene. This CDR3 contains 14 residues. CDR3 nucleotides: TGTGCCTGGAGCAGACGGGACAGGGTAGTCGGCTACACCTTC. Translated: CAWSRRDRVVGYTF. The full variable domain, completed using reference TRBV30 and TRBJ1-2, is SQTIHQWPATLVQPVGSPLSLECTVEGTSNPNLYWYRQAAGRGLQLLFYSVGIGQISSEVPQNLSASRPQDRQFILSSKKLLLSDSGFYLCAWSRRDRVVGYTFGSGTRLTVV.

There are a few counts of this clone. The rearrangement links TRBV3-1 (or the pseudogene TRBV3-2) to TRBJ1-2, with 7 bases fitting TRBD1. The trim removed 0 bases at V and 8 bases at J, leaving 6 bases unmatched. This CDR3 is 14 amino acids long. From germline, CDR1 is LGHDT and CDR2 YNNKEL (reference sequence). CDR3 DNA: TGTGCCAGCAGCCAAGATTGGCAGGGGGACGGCTACACCTTC. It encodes CASSQDWQGDGYTF.

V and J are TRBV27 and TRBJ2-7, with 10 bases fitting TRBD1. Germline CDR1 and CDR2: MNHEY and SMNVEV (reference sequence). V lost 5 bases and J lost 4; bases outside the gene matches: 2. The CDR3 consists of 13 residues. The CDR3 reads CASSDRGLYEQYF. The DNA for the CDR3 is TGTGCCAGCAGTGACAGGGGGCTTTACGAGCAGTACTTC.

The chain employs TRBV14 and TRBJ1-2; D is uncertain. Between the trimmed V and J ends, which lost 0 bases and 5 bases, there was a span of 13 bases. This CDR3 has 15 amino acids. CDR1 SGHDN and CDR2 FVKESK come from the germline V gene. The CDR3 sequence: CASSQDGGSWYGYTF. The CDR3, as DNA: TGTGCCAGCAGCCAAGATGGAGGTAGTTGGTATGGCTACACCTTC.

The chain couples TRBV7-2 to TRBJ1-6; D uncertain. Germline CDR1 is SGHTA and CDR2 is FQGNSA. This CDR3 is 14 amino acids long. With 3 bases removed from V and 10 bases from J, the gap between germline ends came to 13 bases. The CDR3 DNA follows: TGTGCCAGCAGCTTGGGCCCGGACTTATCACCCCTCCACTTT. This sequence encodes CASSLGPDLSPLHF.

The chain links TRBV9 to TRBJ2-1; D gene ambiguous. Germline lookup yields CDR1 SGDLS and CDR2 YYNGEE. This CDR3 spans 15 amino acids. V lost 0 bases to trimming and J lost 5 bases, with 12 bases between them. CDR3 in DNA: TGTGCCAGCAGCGTAGCCCCAGGCAACCACAATGAGCAGTTCTTC. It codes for CASSVAPGNHNEQFF.